This T cell receptor (beta chain) was recorded in a study of blood T cell repertoires in COVID-19. The overall study: Samples of COVID-19 (acute and convalescent) were obtained from the United States, Italy and Spain. PBMCs, B-cell-depleted T cells, or T cells provided the cDNA or gDNA that made up the material.

V lost 2 bases to trimming and J lost 1 base, with 8 bases between them. The CDR3 covers 14 residues. The germline CDR1 and CDR2 sequences are MDHEN and SYDVKM. Per the study methods: For nucleated cells, counts were estimated from reference gene primer amplification. Sequenced by immunoSEQ multiplex PCR; TCRdb stores in-frame clones only, minus some. That table supplies the V and J calls and clone size; D and trimming were determined from the DNA. The table includes 250,000 to 300,000 clones, more than 70% detected once. The TCR comes from a woman aged 25 to 39 who had recovered from COVID-19. This chain links TRBV28 with TRBJ2-5; D possibly corresponds to TRBD1 (5 bases). Sequencing was carried out using peripheral blood. The chain's CDR3 is CASSLNQGQETQYF. DNA for the CDR3: TGTGCCAGCAGTTTAAACCAGGGCCAAGAGACCCAGTACTTC.